These T cell receptor beta chains were read from a single sample in a study of T cell repertoires in cytomegalovirus infection. Their specific antigens are unknown. TCRdb analysed the reads with MiXCR anew, one entry per CDR3 protein. Of 84,000 or so distinct CDR3 sequences listed, approximately 45% were seen once; the top ten hold more than 85%. Material: CD8+ T cells from cultured PBMCs, obtained from culture after CMV antigen stimulation. The receptors come from a human donor in good health (CMV status not recorded). Some clones in this sample may be carry-over from other donors' samples. Each CDR3 is given with its conserved first and last residue. The order of the fields is CDR3 protein, CDR3 DNA, J gene, clone size, V gene, D gene. A D gene is named only where the DNA matches it firmly. Clone size appears in some rows only: once, few, many, or a class for an expanded clone.

CASSPAFGNTIYF | TGTGCCAGCAGCCCTGCCTTTGGAAACACCATATATTTT | TRBJ1-3 | - | TRBV5-8 | -
CASSQDSSNQPQHF | TGCGCCAGCAGCCAAGACAGTAGCAATCAGCCCCAGCATTTT | TRBJ1-5 | many | TRBV4-1 | -
CASSLKPPGWRGKETQYF | TGTGCCAGCAGCTTAAAACCTCCTGGGTGGCGGGGAAAAGAGACCCAGTACTTC | TRBJ2-5 | - | TRBV7-2 | -
CAWTGSLNQPQHF | TGTGCCTGGACAGGGTCCTTGAATCAGCCCCAGCATTTT | TRBJ1-5 | few | TRBV30 | -
CSVEDRQTGGNYGYTF | TGCAGCGTTGAAGATAGGCAGACAGGGGGAAACTATGGCTACACCTTC | TRBJ1-2 | - | TRBV29-1 | TRBD1
CASSQNDRSSSYNEQFF | TGCGCCAGCAGCCAAAATGATCGTTCTAGCTCCTACAATGAGCAGTTCTTC | TRBJ2-1 | - | TRBV4-1 | -
CASTPGGSYEQYF | TGTGCCAGCACCCCGGGGGGTTCCTACGAGCAGTACTTC | TRBJ2-7 | - | TRBV7-8 | TRBD2
CASSYSTASGNTIYF | TGTGCCAGCAGTTACTCGACAGCCTCGGGAAACACCATATATTTT | TRBJ1-3 | - | TRBV6-5 | -
CASSQDQGLREQYF | TGCGCCAGCAGCCAAGATCAGGGGCTTAGGGAGCAGTACTTC | TRBJ2-7 | few | TRBV4-1 | -
CASSEDRGIYEQYF | TGTGCCAGCAGTGAGGACAGGGGGATCTACGAGCAGTACTTC | TRBJ2-7 | few | TRBV6-6 | TRBD1
CASSRDSTRTQYF | TGTGCCAGCAGCCGCGACAGTACGAGGACCCAGTACTTC | TRBJ2-5 | - | TRBV12-3/TRBV12-4 | -
CASSPQPYEQYF | TGTGCCAGCAGCCCTCAACCCTACGAGCAGTACTTC | TRBJ2-7 | - | TRBV7-4 | -
CASSLATSNEQFF | TGTGCCAGCAGCTTAGCTACTAGCAATGAGCAGTTCTTC | TRBJ2-1 | - | TRBV7-8 | -
CASSLEGSVVLENNEQFF | TGCGCCAGCAGCTTGGAGGGTAGCGTAGTCCTAGAAAACAATGAGCAGTTCTTC | TRBJ2-1 | - | TRBV5-1 | -
CASSSFGQARSGANVLTF | TGTGCCAGCAGTTCCTTCGGACAGGCCCGCTCTGGGGCCAACGTCCTGACTTTC | TRBJ2-6 | - | TRBV2 | TRBD1
CAIRLGGQPTYEQYF | TGTGCCATCAGGCTTGGGGGACAGCCCACCTACGAGCAGTACTTC | TRBJ2-7 | - | TRBV10-3 | TRBD1
CASSLVDRTPDTQYF | TGTGCCAGCAGCTTAGTGGACAGGACCCCAGATACGCAGTATTTT | TRBJ2-3 | - | TRBV7-2 | TRBD1
CASTWTGAQPQHF | TGTGCCAGTACTTGGACAGGGGCTCAGCCCCAGCATTTT | TRBJ1-5 | - | TRBV19 | TRBD1